Each of the 2 T cell receptor beta chains below was sequenced from the same sample in a study of blood T cell repertoires in COVID-19 (dated by TCRdb to 2018 to 2021). Libraries were built with the immunoSEQ multiplex PCR assay. Imported from immuneACCESS, the table was reduced by TCRdb to in-frame sequences with V and J called. These copies leave out some clones; in studies compared against another copy, an unresolved V gene accounts for under half, and the cause of the remainder is not known. The sample contains 100,000 to 120,000 clones, 84% of them found a single time. In total, the top ten clones hold under 9.5% of the sample. Sequencing was carried out using peripheral blood. Receptor source: a woman aged 40 to 50 with acute or convalescent COVID-19.

The CDR3 loop is CASSRRDYGYTF. The CDR3 DNA reads as TGTGCCAGCAGCCGCAGGGACTATGGCTACACCTTC. The chain carries TRBV3-1 (or the pseudogene TRBV3-2) and TRBJ1-2; TRBD1 might be the D (5 bases). V was cut by 4 bases and J by 3 bases, with 6 bases left in between. This CDR3 has 12 amino acids. Germline V CDR1 and CDR2: LGHDT, YNNKEL (reference sequence).

The CDR3 sequence: CASSREYYANYGYTF. In DNA, the CDR3 is TGCGCCAGCAGCCGAGAGTACTATGCTAACTATGGCTACACCTTC. The rearrangement links TRBV4-1 to TRBJ1-2; D gene uncertain. This CDR3 region has 15 residues. V was shortened by 4 bases and J by 0 bases, with 12 bases between the two germline ends. Germline CDR1 and CDR2: MGHRA and YSYEKL.